This T cell receptor (beta chain) was captured by sequencing in a study of control samples from healthy donors and cancer patients. The CDR3 length is 13 residues. The V end lost 0 bases, the J end lost 7 bases, and 4 bases lay between the germline ends. Looked up from germline, CDR1 is SGHNT and CDR2 is YENEEA. TCRdb keeps only in-frame clones here, not all; method: immunoSEQ multiplex PCR. The data contain about 150,000 clones, 80% to 95% of them seen just once; the ten biggest clones take up 2% to 2.5%. The TCR sequence derives from a woman aged 40 to 50 in good health. The chain carries TRBV11-3 and TRBJ1-6, with D hard to call. Input material: blood. CDR3 in amino acids: CASSLESNSPLHF. The CDR3 nucleotides read TGTGCCAGCAGCTTAGAGTCGAATTCACCCCTCCACTTT.